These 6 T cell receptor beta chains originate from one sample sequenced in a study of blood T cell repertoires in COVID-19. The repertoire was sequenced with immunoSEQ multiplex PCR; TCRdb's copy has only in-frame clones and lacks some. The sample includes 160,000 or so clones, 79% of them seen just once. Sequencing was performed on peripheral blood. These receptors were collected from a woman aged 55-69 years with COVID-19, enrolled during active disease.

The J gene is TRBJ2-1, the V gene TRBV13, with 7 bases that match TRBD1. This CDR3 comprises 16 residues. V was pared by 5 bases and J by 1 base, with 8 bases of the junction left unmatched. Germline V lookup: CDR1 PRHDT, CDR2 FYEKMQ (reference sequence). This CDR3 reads CASSPSRGPSYNEQFF. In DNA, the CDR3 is TGTGCCAGCAGCCCTAGTAGGGGGCCGTCCTACAATGAGCAGTTCTTC.

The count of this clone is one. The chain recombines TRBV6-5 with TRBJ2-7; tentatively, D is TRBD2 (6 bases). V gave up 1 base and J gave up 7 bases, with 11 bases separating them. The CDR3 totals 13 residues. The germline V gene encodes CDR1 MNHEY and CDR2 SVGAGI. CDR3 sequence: CASSYLRGSEQYF. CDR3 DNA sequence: TGTGCCAGCAGTTACTTGCGGGGAAGTGAGCAGTACTTC.

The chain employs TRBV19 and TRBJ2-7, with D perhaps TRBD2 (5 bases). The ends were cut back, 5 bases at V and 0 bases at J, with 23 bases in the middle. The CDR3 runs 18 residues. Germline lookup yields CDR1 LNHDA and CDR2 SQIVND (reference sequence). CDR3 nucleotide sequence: TGTGCCAGTAGTCCCTCCCGCCTAGCTGGAGTGAGCTCCTACGAGCAGTACTTC. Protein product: CASSPSRLAGVSSYEQYF.

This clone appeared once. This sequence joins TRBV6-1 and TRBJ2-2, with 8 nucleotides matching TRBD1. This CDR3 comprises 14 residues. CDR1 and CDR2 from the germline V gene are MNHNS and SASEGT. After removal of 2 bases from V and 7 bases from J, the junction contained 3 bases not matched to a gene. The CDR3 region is CASSEQGADGELFF. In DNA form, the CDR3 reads TGTGCCAGCAGTGAACAGGGGGCGGACGGGGAGCTGTTTTTT.

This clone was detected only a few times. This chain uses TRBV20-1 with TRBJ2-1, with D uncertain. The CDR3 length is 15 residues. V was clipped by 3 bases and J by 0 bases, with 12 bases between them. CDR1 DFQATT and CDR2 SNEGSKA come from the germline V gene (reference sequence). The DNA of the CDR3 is TGCAGTGCTAGTTCAAGCTCGCCCTCCTACAATGAGCAGTTCTTC. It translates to CSASSSSPSYNEQFF.

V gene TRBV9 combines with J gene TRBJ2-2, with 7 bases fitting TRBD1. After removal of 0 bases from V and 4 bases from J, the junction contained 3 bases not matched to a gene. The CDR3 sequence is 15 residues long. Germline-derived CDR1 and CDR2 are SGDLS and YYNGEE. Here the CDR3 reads CASSVAPGGTGELFF. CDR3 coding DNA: TGTGCCAGCAGCGTAGCTCCAGGGGGCACCGGGGAGCTGTTTTTT. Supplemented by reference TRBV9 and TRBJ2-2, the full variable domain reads DSGVTQTPKHLITATGQRVTLRCSPRSGDLSVYWYQQSLDQGLQFLIQYYNGEERAKGNILERFSAQQFPDLHSELNLSSLELGDSALYFCASSVAPGGTGELFFGEGSRLTVL.